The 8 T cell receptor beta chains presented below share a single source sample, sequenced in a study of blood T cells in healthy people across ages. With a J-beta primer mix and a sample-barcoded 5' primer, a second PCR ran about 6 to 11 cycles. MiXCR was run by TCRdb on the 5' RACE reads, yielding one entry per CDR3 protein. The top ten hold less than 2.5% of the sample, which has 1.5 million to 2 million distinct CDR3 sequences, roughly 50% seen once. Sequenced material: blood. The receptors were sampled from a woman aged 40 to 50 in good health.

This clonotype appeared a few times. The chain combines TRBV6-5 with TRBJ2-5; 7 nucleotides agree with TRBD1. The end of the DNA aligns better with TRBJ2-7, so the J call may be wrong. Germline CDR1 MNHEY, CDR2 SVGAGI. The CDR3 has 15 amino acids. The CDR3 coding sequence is TGTGCCAGCAGTTACGAAGGGACAGTACGTGGCGAGCAGTACTTC. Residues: CASSYEGTVRGEQYF.

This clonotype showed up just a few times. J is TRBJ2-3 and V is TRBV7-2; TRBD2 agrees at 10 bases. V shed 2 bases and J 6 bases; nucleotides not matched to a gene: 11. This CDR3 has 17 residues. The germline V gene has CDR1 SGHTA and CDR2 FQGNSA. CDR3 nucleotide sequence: TGTGCCAGCAGCTTATCCTCTAGCGGGGGCCAAGGGGATACGCAGTATTTT. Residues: CASSLSSSGGQGDTQYF.

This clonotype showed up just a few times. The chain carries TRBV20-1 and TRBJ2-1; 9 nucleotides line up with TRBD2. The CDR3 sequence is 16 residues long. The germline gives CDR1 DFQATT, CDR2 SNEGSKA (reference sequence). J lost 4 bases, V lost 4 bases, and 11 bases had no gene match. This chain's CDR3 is CSAISRGGAGYNEQFF. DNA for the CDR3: TGCAGTGCTATCTCGCGCGGGGGGGCAGGGTACAATGAGCAGTTCTTC.

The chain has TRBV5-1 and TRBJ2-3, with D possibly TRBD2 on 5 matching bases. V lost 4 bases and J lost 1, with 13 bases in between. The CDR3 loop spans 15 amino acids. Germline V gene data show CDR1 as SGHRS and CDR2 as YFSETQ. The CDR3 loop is CASSRTTTRTDTQYF. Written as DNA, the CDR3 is TGCGCCAGCAGCCGAACGACTACCCGCACAGATACGCAGTATTTT.

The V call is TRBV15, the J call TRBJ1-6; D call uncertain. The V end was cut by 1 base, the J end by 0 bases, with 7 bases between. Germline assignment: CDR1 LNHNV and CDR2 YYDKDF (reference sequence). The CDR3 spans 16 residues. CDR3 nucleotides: TGTGCCACCAGCAGAGGAGGGAGCTCCTATAATTCACCCCTCCACTTT. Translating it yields CATSRGGSSYNSPLHF.

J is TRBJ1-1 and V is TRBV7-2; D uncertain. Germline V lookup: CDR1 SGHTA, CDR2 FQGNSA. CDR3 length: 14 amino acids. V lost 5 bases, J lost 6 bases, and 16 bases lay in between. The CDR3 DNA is TGTGCCAGCAGCCCATCCCTGCCGGGGTCTGAAGCTTTCTTT. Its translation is CASSPSLPGSEAFF. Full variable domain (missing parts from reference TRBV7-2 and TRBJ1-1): GAGVSQSPSNKVTEKGKDVELRCDPISGHTALYWYRQSLGQGLEFLIYFQGNSAPDKSGLPSDRFSAERTGGSVSTLTIQRTQQEDSAVYLCASSPSLPGSEAFFGQGTRLTVV.

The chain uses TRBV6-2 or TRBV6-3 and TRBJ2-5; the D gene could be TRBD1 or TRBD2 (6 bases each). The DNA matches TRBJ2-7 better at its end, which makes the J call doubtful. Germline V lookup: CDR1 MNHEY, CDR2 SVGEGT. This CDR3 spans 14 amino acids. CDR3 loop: CASLGGDTEGEQYF. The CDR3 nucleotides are TGTGCCAGTCTAGGCGGGGACACCGAGGGCGAGCAGTACTTC.

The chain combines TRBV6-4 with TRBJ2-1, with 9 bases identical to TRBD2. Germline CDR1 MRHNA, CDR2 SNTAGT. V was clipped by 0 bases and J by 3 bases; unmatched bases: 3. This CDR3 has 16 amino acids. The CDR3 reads CASSDSKTSGYNEQFF. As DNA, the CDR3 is TGTGCCAGCAGTGACTCGAAGACTAGCGGCTACAATGAGCAGTTCTTC.